This T cell receptor beta chain was sequenced in a study of early T cells in non-severe SARS-CoV-2 infection. The CDR3 sequence is 17 residues long. With 3 bases clipped from V and 5 bases from J, the junction kept 11 bases outside the gene matches. Germline V CDR1 and CDR2: MNHEY, SMNVEV (reference sequence). TCRdb re-called the 5' RACE reads through MiXCR, storing one row per CDR3 protein. The sample consists of fewer than 65,000 distinct CDR3 sequences, roughly 5.7% of them appearing once. This rearrangement joins TRBV27 to TRBJ2-1; TRBD2 matches at 9 bases. The TCR sequence derives from an adult who was a healthcare worker with PCR-confirmed SARS-CoV-2 infection or an uninfected control (not recorded which). This sample comprised whole blood, obtained at baseline. CDR3 residues: CASSFLGLAVLDNEQFF. The CDR3 DNA is TGTGCCAGCAGTTTTCTGGGACTAGCCGTTTTAGACAATGAGCAGTTCTTC.